This T cell receptor beta chain was identified during a study of blood T cell repertoires in COVID-19. About the study: The United States, Italy and Spain were the sources of the acute and convalescent COVID-19 samples. Sources were T cells, B-cell-depleted T cells, or PBMCs; the material itself was cDNA or gDNA.

In germline, CDR1 is LNHNV, CDR2 YYDKDF (reference sequence). CDR3 size: 17 residues. V was clipped by 0 bases and J by 8 bases; unmatched bases: 10. As handled by the study authors: Reference gene primer amplification yielded estimated nucleated cell counts. Assay used: immunoSEQ multiplex PCR; TCRdb lists only in-frame clones, some missing. V, J and clone size reflect that table, while D and trimming were determined from the DNA. The data hold 340,000 or so clones, with around four fifths observed a single time. The sequenced sample consisted of peripheral blood. The clonotype originates from a man between 25 and 39 years old with active or convalescent COVID-19. The chain carries TRBV15 and TRBJ2-1; 10 nucleotides align to TRBD2. CDR3 protein: CATSRDLGQREGYEQFF. In DNA, the CDR3 is TGTGCCACCAGCAGAGATTTGGGGCAGCGGGAGGGCTATGAGCAGTTCTTC.